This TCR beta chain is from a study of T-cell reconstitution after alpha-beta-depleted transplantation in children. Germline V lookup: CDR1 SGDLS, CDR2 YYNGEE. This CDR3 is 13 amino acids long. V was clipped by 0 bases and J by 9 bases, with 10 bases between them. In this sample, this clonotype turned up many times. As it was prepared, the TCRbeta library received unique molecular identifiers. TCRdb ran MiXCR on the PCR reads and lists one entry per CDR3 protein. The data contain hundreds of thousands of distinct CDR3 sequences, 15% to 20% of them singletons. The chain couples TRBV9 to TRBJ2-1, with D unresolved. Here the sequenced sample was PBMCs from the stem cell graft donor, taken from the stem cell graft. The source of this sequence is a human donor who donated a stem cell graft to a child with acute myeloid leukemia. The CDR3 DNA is TGTGCCAGCAGCGTAGTAGGAGAGACTGAGCAGTTCTTC. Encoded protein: CASSVVGETEQFF.